This is a list of T cell receptor beta chains from one sample in a study of identical twins. TCRdb re-analysed the 5' RACE reads in MiXCR, keeping a single row per CDR3 protein. The sample yields fewer than 900,000 distinct CDR3 sequences, about 20% seen once. These same records also appear under a second study, on T cells expressing NK-cell markers.

Sequenced sample: PBMCs. The receptors shown here come from a woman aged 18-30 years in good health. CDR3s include the opening cysteine and the closing phenylalanine or tryptophan. A D gene is named only where the DNA matches it firmly. Some rows have no size entry. The others give once, few or many, or a class for an expanded clone.

DNA: TGCAGTGCTAGAGATCTAGGGACTAGCGGGGGATATAGGCAGTATTTT; CDR3: CSARDLGTSGGYRQYF; V: TRBV20-1; J: TRBJ2-3; D: TRBD2; size: .
DNA: TGCGCCAGCAGCCACCTGGACCCCTATGGCTACACCTTC; CDR3: CASSHLDPYGYTF; V: TRBV4-1; J: TRBJ1-2; D: .; size: few
DNA: TGCAGTGCCGCTCCCGCGGGAGGGTATAACAATGAGCAGTTCTTC; CDR3: CSAAPAGGYNNEQFF; V: TRBV20-1; J: TRBJ2-1; D: TRBD2; size: few
DNA: TGTGCCAGCAGCTTCCGGGGAGAGCTCCTCAATGAGCAGTTCTTC; CDR3: CASSFRGELLNEQFF; V: TRBV7-2; J: TRBJ2-1; D: .; size: few
DNA: TGTGCCAGCAGTCTCGGGGGCAGCCCCGAAGCTTTCTTT; CDR3: CASSLGGSPEAFF; V: TRBV6-6; J: TRBJ1-1; D: .; size: few
DNA: TGTGCCAGCTCACCACCTAGCGGGCCCTCCTACGAGCAGTACTTC; CDR3: CASSPPSGPSYEQYF; V: TRBV18; J: TRBJ2-7; D: TRBD2; size: few
DNA: TGCGCCAGCAGCTTGGCCCCCGGGCAGCTTGAAAAACTGTTTTTT; CDR3: CASSLAPGQLEKLFF; V: TRBV5-1; J: TRBJ1-4; D: .; size: .
DNA: TGCGCCAGCAGCACGGACAGGGGGAACACTGAAGCTTTCTTT; CDR3: CASSTDRGNTEAFF; V: TRBV5-1; J: TRBJ1-1; D: TRBD1; size: few
DNA: TGTGCCAGCAGTCTACCGATGAACACTGAAGCTTTCTTT; CDR3: CASSLPMNTEAFF; V: TRBV12-3/TRBV12-4; J: TRBJ1-1; D: .; size: few
DNA: TGTGCCAGCAGCCAAGAATCGGGGCCCCATGCCTTC; CDR3: CASSQESGPHAF; V: TRBV3-1; J: TRBJ2-1; D: .; size: .
DNA: TGTGCCAGCAGTGGGGGTTTAGAAGCTTTCTTT; CDR3: CASSGGLEAFF; V: TRBV12-3/TRBV12-4; J: TRBJ1-1; D: .; size: .
DNA: TGTGCCAGCACCATAGGGGGTCAGCCCCAGCATTTT; CDR3: CASTIGGQPQHF; V: TRBV12-3/TRBV12-4; J: TRBJ1-5; D: .; size: few
DNA: TGTGCCAGCAGTCCCCGTGGGCAGAGCTCCTACGAGCAGTACTTC; CDR3: CASSPRGQSSYEQYF; V: TRBV12-3/TRBV12-4; J: TRBJ2-7; D: .; size: .
DNA: TGTGCCAGCTCACCTATTAACCAAGAGACCCAGTACTTC; CDR3: CASSPINQETQYF; V: TRBV18; J: TRBJ2-5; D: .; size: .
DNA: TGTGCCACCAGCAGACCGGCCCAGGCGTCGGGTCTGTATGGCTACACCTTC; CDR3: CATSRPAQASGLYGYTF; V: TRBV15; J: TRBJ1-2; D: .; size: few
DNA: TGTGCCAGCTCACCACCGGACAGCACAGATACGCAGTATTTT; CDR3: CASSPPDSTDTQYF; V: TRBV18; J: TRBJ2-3; D: .; size: .
DNA: TGTGCCAGCACCCTGGGACAGACGAATTCACCCCTCCACTTT; CDR3: CASTLGQTNSPLHF; V: TRBV12-3/TRBV12-4; J: TRBJ1-6; D: TRBD1; size: many
DNA: TGTGCCAGCCCCGGTGGGACAGACACTGAAGCTTTCTTT; CDR3: CASPGGTDTEAFF; V: TRBV6-1; J: TRBJ1-1; D: TRBD1; size: .
DNA: TGTGCCAGCAGCCCCCGATGGAGCTATGGCTACACCTTC; CDR3: CASSPRWSYGYTF; V: TRBV7-9; J: TRBJ1-2; D: .; size: few
DNA: TGTGCCAGCAGTTTCCAAGGAGAGCAGCCCCAGCATTTT; CDR3: CASSFQGEQPQHF; V: TRBV12-3/TRBV12-4; J: TRBJ1-5; D: .; size: .
DNA: TGCAGCGCGGGACGGAAGAACACTGAAGCTTTCTTT; CDR3: CSAGRKNTEAFF; V: TRBV29-1; J: TRBJ1-1; D: .; size: .
DNA: TGTGCCAGCAGTTCTTCCCCAGAGCCCTCCTACGAGCAGTACTTC; CDR3: CASSSSPEPSYEQYF; V: TRBV7-9; J: TRBJ2-7; D: .; size: few
DNA: TGCAGTGCTACACGCCTCAGACAGGGAGGATATACGCAGTATTTT; CDR3: CSATRLRQGGYTQYF; V: TRBV20-1; J: TRBJ2-3; D: .; size: .
DNA: TGTGCCAGCAGGCAACTAGATTTGGCGGCAGATACGCAGTATTTT; CDR3: CASRQLDLAADTQYF; V: TRBV6-2/TRBV6-3; J: TRBJ2-3; D: .; size: .
DNA: TGTGCCAGCAGTCCCTATCTGACTAGCGGGGGGGCCAACGAGCAGTTCTTC; CDR3: CASSPYLTSGGANEQFF; V: TRBV12-3/TRBV12-4; J: TRBJ2-1; D: TRBD2; size: .
DNA: TGTGCCAGCACCCCGGACAGGGGTCCCCGCCAGTACTTC; CDR3: CASTPDRGPRQYF; V: TRBV12-3/TRBV12-4; J: TRBJ2-5; D: TRBD1; size: .
DNA: TGCGCCAGCAGCCAGGGGACTCGGGAGCAGTTCTTC; CDR3: CASSQGTREQFF; V: TRBV4-3; J: TRBJ2-1; D: .; size: few
DNA: TGCGCCAGCAGCTTGAGGTATAACTACGAGCAGTACTTC; CDR3: CASSLRYNYEQYF; V: TRBV5-1; J: TRBJ2-7; D: .; size: few
DNA: TGCAGCGTTCCTTGGACAGGGCAAGGCTACACCTTC; CDR3: CSVPWTGQGYTF; V: TRBV29-1; J: TRBJ1-2; D: TRBD1; size: few
DNA: TGTGCCAGCAGCGTAGGAAGCGGGGGGGGAGATACGCAGTATTTT; CDR3: CASSVGSGGGDTQYF; V: TRBV9; J: TRBJ2-3; D: TRBD2; size: few
DNA: TGCGCCAGCAGTGAGTCGATAGCGGGAGACAATGAGCAGTTCTTC; CDR3: CASSESIAGDNEQFF; V: TRBV10-1; J: TRBJ2-1; D: TRBD2; size: .
DNA: TGTGCTAGCAGCTTAACTACTAGCGGGTACCAAGAGACCCAGTACTTC; CDR3: CASSLTTSGYQETQYF; V: TRBV7-7; J: TRBJ2-5; D: TRBD2; size: few
DNA: TGCAGCGTTGAAGACGGGGTGACTGAAGCTTTCTTT; CDR3: CSVEDGVTEAFF; V: TRBV29-1; J: TRBJ1-1; D: .; size: .
DNA: TGTGCCAGCAGCCGGGACAGCGATGAGCAGTTCTTC; CDR3: CASSRDSDEQFF; V: TRBV9; J: TRBJ2-1; D: TRBD1; size: .
DNA: TGTGCCAGCAGACCATCTAGCGGGGGGTTCCACGTCAATGAGCAGTTCTTC; CDR3: CASRPSSGGFHVNEQFF; V: TRBV7-9; J: TRBJ2-1; D: TRBD2; size: .
DNA: TGTGCCAGCAGTTCCGTCGCCCCGCGGTACAATGAGCAGTTCTTC; CDR3: CASSSVAPRYNEQFF; V: TRBV6-2/TRBV6-3; J: TRBJ2-1; D: .; size: few
DNA: TGTGCCAGCAGCTTACCTTTCCCTGGACAGGGTGAGAATTCACCCCTCCACTTT; CDR3: CASSLPFPGQGENSPLHF; V: TRBV11-1; J: TRBJ1-6; D: TRBD1; size: .
DNA: TGTGCCAGCAGTTTAGGGATGACTAGCGGGTTCGGAGATACGCAGTATTTT; CDR3: CASSLGMTSGFGDTQYF; V: TRBV12-3/TRBV12-4; J: TRBJ2-3; D: TRBD2; size: few
DNA: TGCAGTGCGCGCCGGACAGGGTTCTCCGAGCAGTACTTC; CDR3: CSARRTGFSEQYF; V: TRBV20-1; J: TRBJ2-7; D: TRBD1; size: few
DNA: TGCAGCGTTGAGTTGGCAGGTGGAGGTCCTGAAGCTTTCTTT; CDR3: CSVELAGGGPEAFF; V: TRBV29-1; J: TRBJ1-1; D: .; size: many
DNA: TGTGCCACCAGTGAAGGGGGCTACACCTTC; CDR3: CATSEGGYTF; V: TRBV24-1; J: TRBJ1-2; D: .; size: few
DNA: TGTGCCAGCTCACCCTGGCGGAATGAGCAGTTCTTC; CDR3: CASSPWRNEQFF; V: TRBV18; J: TRBJ2-1; D: .; size: few
DNA: TGCAGTGCTAGAGATGGGACAGAGGGTACGCAGTATTTT; CDR3: CSARDGTEGTQYF; V: TRBV20-1; J: TRBJ2-3; D: TRBD1; size: .
DNA: TGTGCCAGCAGCTTAGCCCCACCCCAGGAGTACTTC; CDR3: CASSLAPPQEYF; V: TRBV11-2; J: TRBJ2-7; D: .; size: .
DNA: TGTGCCAGCTCCCAGCGGGGGCTTTTAAGCGAGCAGTACTTC; CDR3: CASSQRGLLSEQYF; V: TRBV18; J: TRBJ2-7; D: TRBD2; size: few
DNA: TGTGCCAGCAAGGACAGGGAGAACACCGGGGAGCTGTTTTTT; CDR3: CASKDRENTGELFF; V: TRBV6-4; J: TRBJ2-2; D: TRBD1; size: few
DNA: TGTGCCATCAGTGAACCGGGACTAGGGACAGATACGCAGTATTTT; CDR3: CAISEPGLGTDTQYF; V: TRBV10-3; J: TRBJ2-3; D: TRBD2; size: .
DNA: TGTGCCAGCCGGCAGGGGGTCTTCACTGAAGCTTTCTTT; CDR3: CASRQGVFTEAFF; V: TRBV12-3/TRBV12-4; J: TRBJ1-1; D: TRBD1; size: many
DNA: TGCGCCAGCAGCCAAGTCCGCCGCATCAAAGAGACCCAGTACTTC; CDR3: CASSQVRRIKETQYF; V: TRBV4-3; J: TRBJ2-5; D: .; size: .
DNA: TGTGCCAGCAGCCTGCGGACAGGGTCGTACATCGGGGAGCTGTTTTTT; CDR3: CASSLRTGSYIGELFF; V: TRBV7-2; J: TRBJ2-2; D: TRBD1; size: few
DNA: TGTGCCACCCAAGCGGGAGGGCCGGAGACCCAGTACTTC; CDR3: CATQAGGPETQYF; V: TRBV7-9; J: TRBJ2-5; D: TRBD2; size: many
DNA: TGTGCCAGCAGCTTATCTCTAGCGGGAGGGTCGTACGAGCAGTACTTC; CDR3: CASSLSLAGGSYEQYF; V: TRBV7-9; J: TRBJ2-7; D: TRBD2; size: .
DNA: TGTGCCAGCAGTGATTCGGGGAACGGCAATCAGCCCCAGCATTTT; CDR3: CASSDSGNGNQPQHF; V: TRBV25-1; J: TRBJ1-5; D: .; size: .
DNA: TGTGCCACCAGTGGGTCCTTTTACAATGAGCAGTTCTTC; CDR3: CATSGSFYNEQFF; V: TRBV24-1; J: TRBJ2-1; D: .; size: .
DNA: TGCAGCGTTGAACGACAGTTCAATGAGCAGTTCTTC; CDR3: CSVERQFNEQFF; V: TRBV29-1; J: TRBJ2-1; D: .; size: few
DNA: TGTGCCAGCAGTCCCCAGTGGGGGGGGGAAAAACTGTCTTTT; CDR3: CASSPQWGGEKLSF; V: TRBV12-3/TRBV12-4; J: TRBJ1-4; D: .; size: .
DNA: TGTGCCAGCAGTTACGCCCTTCCGGGACAGGGGGCCTACGAGCAGTACTTC; CDR3: CASSYALPGQGAYEQYF; V: TRBV6-5; J: TRBJ2-7; D: TRBD1; size: .